This record looks at one TCR beta chain sequence and its context. Its antigen is not identified. The junction does not match germline at one end; this may be a read error. Each CDR3 protein is one row after TCRdb ran MiXCR on the reads. Of some 270,000 distinct CDR3 sequences listed, around 20% are singletons. This record belongs to a study of T cell repertoires in cytomegalovirus infection. Study as a whole: HLA-C-restricted CMV epitopes, recently identified, and well-studied HLA-B-restricted ones were used by the study. An indication of both CMV infection and matching HLA type came from public TCR beta signatures.

The study's findings and limits: Dominating the ex vivo response were TCR beta clonotypes that were CMV-specific and HLA-C-restricted.

The CDR3 has 10 amino acids. Germline V gene sequence: CDR1 SNHLY, CDR2 FYNNEI. This clonotype originated in a human donor in good health (CMV status not recorded). Some clones in this sample may be carry-over from other donors' samples. Sequenced material: cultured PBMCs, taken from culture after CMV antigen stimulation. The chain uses TRBV2 and TRBJ1-2; D perhaps matches TRBD1 (5 bases). The CDR3 protein is CASRLDRVAF. CDR3 nucleotides: TGTGCCAGCAGACTCGACAGAGTAGCCTTC.